This T cell receptor beta chain originates from a study of cytomegalovirus exposure and HLA in healthy donors. Donors had nominal health at sampling but likely had unrecorded immune exposures. In the PCR, 60 Vbeta and 13 Jbeta primers were used. Only in-frame clones appear in the TCRdb table, and some are missing; sequencing was by immunoSEQ multiplex PCR. The sample lists around 150,000 clones; around 83% were seen once. CDR1 is SNHLY, CDR2 FYNNEI, per germline. The J segment lost 2 bases and the V segment lost 6 bases, leaving 13 bases of the junction unmatched. The CDR3 runs 16 residues. The TCR comes from a man aged 50-59 years in good health and CMV-seropositive. Material for sequencing was PBMCs. The gene calls are TRBV2 and TRBJ2-7; 7 bases align to TRBD2. CDR3 in amino acids: CASSSARASGPYEQYF. Here the CDR3 DNA reads TGTGCCAGCAGCTCAGCTCGCGCTAGCGGACCCTACGAGCAGTACTTC. Based on the CDR3 plus reference TRBV2 and TRBJ2-7, the full variable domain is EPEVTQTPSHQVTQMGQEVILRCVPISNHLYFYWYRQILGQKVEFLVSFYNNEISEKSEIFDDQFSVERPDGSNFTLKIRSTKLEDSAMYFCASSSARASGPYEQYFGPGTRLTVT.